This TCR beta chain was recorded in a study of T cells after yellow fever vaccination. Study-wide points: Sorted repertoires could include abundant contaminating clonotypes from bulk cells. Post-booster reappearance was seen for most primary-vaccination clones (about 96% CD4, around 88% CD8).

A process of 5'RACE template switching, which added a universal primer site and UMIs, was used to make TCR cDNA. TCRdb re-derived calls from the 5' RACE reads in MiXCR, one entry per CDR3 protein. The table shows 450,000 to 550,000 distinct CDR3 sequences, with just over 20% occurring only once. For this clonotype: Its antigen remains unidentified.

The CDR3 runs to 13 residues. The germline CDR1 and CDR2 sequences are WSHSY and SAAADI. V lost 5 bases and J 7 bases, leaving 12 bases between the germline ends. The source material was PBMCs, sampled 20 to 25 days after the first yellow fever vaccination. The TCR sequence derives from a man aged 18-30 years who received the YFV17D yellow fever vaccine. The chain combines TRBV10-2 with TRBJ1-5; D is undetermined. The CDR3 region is CASSSLGGQPQHF. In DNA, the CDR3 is TGCGCCAGCAGTTCGTTAGGAGGGCAGCCCCAGCATTTT.